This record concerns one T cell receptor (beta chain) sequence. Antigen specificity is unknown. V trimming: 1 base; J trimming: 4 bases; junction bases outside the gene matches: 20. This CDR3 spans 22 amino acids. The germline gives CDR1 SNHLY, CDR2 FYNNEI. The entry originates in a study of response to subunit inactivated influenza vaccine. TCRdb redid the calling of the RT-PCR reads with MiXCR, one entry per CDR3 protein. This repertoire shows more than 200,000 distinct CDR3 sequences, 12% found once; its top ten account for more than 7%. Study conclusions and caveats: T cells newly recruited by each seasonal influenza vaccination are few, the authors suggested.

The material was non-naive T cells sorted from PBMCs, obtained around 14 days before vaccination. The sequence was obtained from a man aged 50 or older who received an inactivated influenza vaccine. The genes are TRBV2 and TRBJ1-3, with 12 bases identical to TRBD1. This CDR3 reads CASSEDLPKGTGGQGVGNTIYF. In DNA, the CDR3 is TGTGCCAGCAGTGAAGATCTTCCCAAGGGGACAGGGGGCCAAGGGGTCGGAAACACCATATATTTT.